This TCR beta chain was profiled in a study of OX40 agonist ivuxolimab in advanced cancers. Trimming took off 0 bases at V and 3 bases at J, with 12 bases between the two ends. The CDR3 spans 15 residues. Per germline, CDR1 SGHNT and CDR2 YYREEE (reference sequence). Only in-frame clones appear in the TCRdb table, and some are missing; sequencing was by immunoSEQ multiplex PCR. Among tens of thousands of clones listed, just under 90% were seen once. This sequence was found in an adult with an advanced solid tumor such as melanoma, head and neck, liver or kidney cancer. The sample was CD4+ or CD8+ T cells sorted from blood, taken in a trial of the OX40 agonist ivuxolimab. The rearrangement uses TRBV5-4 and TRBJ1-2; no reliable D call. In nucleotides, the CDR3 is TGTGCCAGCAGCTTGGTTGGCCTGGGCGACTATGGCTACACCTTC. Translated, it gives CASSLVGLGDYGYTF.